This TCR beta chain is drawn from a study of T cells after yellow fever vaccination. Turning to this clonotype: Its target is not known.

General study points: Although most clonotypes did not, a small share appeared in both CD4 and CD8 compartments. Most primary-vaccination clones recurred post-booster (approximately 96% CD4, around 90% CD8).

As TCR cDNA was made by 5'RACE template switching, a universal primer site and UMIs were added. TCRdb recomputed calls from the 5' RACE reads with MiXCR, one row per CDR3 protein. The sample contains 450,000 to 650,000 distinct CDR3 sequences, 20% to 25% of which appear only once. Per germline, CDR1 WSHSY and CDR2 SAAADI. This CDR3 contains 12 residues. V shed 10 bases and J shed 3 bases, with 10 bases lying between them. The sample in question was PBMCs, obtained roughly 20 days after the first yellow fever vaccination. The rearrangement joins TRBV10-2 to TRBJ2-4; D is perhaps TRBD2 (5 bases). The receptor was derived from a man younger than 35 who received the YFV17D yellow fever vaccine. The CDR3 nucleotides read TGCGCCACTGGACTGCTCAAAAACATTCAGTACTTC. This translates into CATGLLKNIQYF.